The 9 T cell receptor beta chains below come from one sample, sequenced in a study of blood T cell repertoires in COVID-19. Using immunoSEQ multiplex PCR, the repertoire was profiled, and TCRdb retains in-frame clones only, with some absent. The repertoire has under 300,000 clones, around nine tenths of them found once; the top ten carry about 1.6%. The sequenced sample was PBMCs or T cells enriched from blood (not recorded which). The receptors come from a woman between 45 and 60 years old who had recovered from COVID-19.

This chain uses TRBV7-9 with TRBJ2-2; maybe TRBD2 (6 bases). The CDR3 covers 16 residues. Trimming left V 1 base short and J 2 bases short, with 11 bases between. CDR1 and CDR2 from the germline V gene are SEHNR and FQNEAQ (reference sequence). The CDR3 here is CASSLVGDFNTGELFF. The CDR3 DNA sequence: TGTGCCAGCAGCTTAGTAGGGGACTTTAACACCGGGGAGCTGTTTTTT.

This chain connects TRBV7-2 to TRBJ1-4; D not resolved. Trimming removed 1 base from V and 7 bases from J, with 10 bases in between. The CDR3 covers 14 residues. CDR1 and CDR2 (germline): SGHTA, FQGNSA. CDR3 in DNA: TGTGCCAGCAGCTTAGTGGGAGGGTTTGAAAAACTGTTTTTT. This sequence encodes CASSLVGGFEKLFF.

CDR3 coding DNA: TGTGCCAGCAGTACCGACAGACTGAACACTGAAGCTTTCTTT. The encoded protein is CASSTDRLNTEAFF. The V gene is TRBV25-1, the J gene TRBJ1-1; perhaps TRBD1 as D (5 bases). The germline V gene encodes CDR1 MGHDK and CDR2 SYGVNS. Trimming took off 5 bases at V and 0 bases at J, with 10 bases between the two ends. The CDR3 length is 14 residues.

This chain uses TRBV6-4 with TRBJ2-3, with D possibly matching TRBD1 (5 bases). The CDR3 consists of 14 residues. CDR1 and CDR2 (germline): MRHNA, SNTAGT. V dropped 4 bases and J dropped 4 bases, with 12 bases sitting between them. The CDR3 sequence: CASSGGAYPDTQYF. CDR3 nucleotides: TGTGCCAGCAGTGGGGGCGCCTACCCAGATACGCAGTATTTT.

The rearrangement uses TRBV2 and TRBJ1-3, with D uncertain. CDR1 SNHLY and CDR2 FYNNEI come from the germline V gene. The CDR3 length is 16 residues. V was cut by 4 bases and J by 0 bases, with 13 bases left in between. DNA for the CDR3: TGTGCCAGCAGTGTCGCGACCCGGAGCTCTGGAAACACCATATATTTT. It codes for CASSVATRSSGNTIYF.

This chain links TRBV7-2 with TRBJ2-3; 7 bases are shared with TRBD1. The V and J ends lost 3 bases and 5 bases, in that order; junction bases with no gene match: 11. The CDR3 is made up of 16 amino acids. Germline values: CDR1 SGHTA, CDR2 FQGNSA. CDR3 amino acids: CASSFRTGVFRDTQYF. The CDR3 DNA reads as TGTGCCAGCAGCTTCCGGACAGGAGTATTTAGAGATACGCAGTATTTT.

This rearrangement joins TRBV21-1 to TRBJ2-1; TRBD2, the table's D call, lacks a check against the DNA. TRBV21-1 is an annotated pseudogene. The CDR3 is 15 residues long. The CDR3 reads CASSTEREGYHEQFF. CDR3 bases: TGTGCCAGCAGCACGGAGCGGGAGGGCTACCATGAGCAGTTCTTC.

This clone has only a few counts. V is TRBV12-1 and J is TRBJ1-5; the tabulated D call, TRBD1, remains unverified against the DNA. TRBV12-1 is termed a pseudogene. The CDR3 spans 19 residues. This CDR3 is CASSRRPITGAYSNQPQHF. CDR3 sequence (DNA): TGTGCCAGCAGTCGTCGCCCAATCACAGGGGCCTATAGCAATCAGCCCCAGCATTTT.

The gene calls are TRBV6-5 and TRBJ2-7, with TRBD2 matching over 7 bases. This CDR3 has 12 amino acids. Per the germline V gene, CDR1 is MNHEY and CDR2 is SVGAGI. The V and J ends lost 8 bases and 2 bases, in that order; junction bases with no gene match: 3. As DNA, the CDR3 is TGTGCCAGCGGGGGGGGAACCTACGAGCAGTACTTC. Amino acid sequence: CASGGGTYEQYF.